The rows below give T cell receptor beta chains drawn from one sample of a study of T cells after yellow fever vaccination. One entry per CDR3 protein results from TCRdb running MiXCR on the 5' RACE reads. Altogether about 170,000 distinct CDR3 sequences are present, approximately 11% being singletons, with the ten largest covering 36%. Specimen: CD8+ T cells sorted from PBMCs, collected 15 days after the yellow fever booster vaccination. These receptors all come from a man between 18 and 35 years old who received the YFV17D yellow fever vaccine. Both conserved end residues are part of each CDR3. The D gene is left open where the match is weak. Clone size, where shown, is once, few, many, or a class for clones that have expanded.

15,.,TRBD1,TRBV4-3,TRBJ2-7,CASSQGTGSSYEQYF,TGCGCCAGCAGCCAAGGGACAGGGAGCTCCTACGAGCAGTACTTC
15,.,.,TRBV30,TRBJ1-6,CAWKPTRVGDSPLHF,TGTGCCTGGAAGCCCACGAGGGTAGGGGATTCACCCCTCCACTTT
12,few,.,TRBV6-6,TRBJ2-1,CASSLPRDEQFF,TGTGCCAGCAGTTTACCGAGGGATGAGCAGTTCTTC
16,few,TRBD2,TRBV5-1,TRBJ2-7,CASSVTSGGPPYEQYF,TGCGCCAGCAGCGTGACTAGCGGGGGGCCCCCCTACGAGCAGTACTTC
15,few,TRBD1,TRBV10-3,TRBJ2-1,CAISGDRSSYNEQFF,TGTGCCATCAGTGGGGACAGGAGCTCCTACAATGAGCAGTTCTTC
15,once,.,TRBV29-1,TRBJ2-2,CSVEGGQANTGELFF,TGCAGCGTTGAAGGAGGCCAAGCGAACACCGGGGAGCTGTTTTTT
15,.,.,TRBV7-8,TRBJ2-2,CASSLGGQGAGELFF,TGTGCCAGCAGCTTAGGTGGGCAGGGCGCCGGGGAGCTGTTTTTT
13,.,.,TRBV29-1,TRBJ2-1,CSVISRTYNEQFF,TGCAGCGTTATTAGCAGGACTTACAATGAGCAGTTCTTC
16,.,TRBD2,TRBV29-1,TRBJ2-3,CSVEDLQGLASDTQYF,TGCAGCGTTGAAGATCTTCAGGGACTAGCATCAGATACGCAGTATTTT
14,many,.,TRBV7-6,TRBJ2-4,CASSPVVGQDIQYF,TGTGCCAGCAGCCCAGTGGTAGGGCAGGACATTCAGTACTTC
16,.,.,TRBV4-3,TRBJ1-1,CASSQDWAGRNTEAFF,TGCGCCAGCAGCCAAGATTGGGCAGGGAGGAACACTGAAGCTTTCTTT
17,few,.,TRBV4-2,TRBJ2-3,CASSQGGRWTVTDTQYF,TGTGCCAGCAGCCAAGGAGGCCGTTGGACAGTTACAGATACGCAGTATTTT
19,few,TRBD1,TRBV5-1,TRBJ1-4,CASSLDSRWTGGRNEKLFF,TGCGCCAGCAGCTTGGACTCCCGGTGGACAGGGGGTCGGAATGAAAAACTGTTTTTT
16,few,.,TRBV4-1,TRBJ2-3,CASSQMINMDTDTQYF,TGCGCCAGCAGCCAGATGATAAACATGGACACAGATACGCAGTATTTT
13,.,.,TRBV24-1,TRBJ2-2,CATSDFVSGELFF,TGTGCCACCAGTGATTTCGTGTCCGGGGAGCTGTTTTTT
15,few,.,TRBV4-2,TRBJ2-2,CASSRGAPGTGELFF,TGTGCCAGCAGCCGGGGGGCCCCAGGGACCGGGGAGCTGTTTTTT
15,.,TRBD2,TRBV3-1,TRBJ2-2,CASSPGLGNTGELFF,TGTGCCAGCAGCCCCGGACTAGGGAACACCGGGGAGCTGTTTTTT
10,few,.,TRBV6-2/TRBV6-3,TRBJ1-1,CASSYSGAFF,TGTGCCAGCAGTTACTCAGGAGCTTTCTTT
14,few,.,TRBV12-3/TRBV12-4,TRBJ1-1,CASTWGGANTEAFF,TGTGCCAGCACTTGGGGGGGAGCGAACACTGAAGCTTTCTTT
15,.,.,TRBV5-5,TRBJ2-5,CASSLEGKIQETQYF,TGTGCCAGCAGCTTGGAGGGGAAAATCCAAGAGACCCAGTACTTC
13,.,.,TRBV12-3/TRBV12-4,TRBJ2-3,CASSLGDTDTQYF,TGTGCCAGCAGTTTAGGGGACACAGATACGCAGTATTTT
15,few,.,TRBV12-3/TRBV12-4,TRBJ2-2,CASSPGLTSAGELFF,TGTGCCAGCAGTCCAGGTTTAACCTCTGCCGGGGAGCTGTTTTTT
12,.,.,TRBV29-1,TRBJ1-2,CSVVLPGYGYTF,TGCAGCGTTGTACTGCCGGGCTATGGCTACACCTTC
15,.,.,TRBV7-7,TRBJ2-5,CASSWGGVDGETQYF,TGTGCTAGCTCCTGGGGCGGGGTGGACGGCGAGACCCAGTACTTC
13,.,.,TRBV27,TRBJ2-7,CASSLGNLYEQYF,TGTGCCAGCAGTTTGGGGAATCTTTACGAGCAGTACTTC
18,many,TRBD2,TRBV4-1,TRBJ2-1,CASSRWASGGITYNEQFF,TGCGCCAGCAGCCGGTGGGCTAGCGGGGGGATCACCTACAATGAGCAGTTCTTC
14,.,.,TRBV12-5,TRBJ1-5,CASGSGRRNQPQHF,TGTGCTAGTGGATCGGGACGGAGGAATCAGCCCCAGCATTTT
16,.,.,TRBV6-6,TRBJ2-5,CASSYGVTAWGETQYF,TGTGCCAGCAGTTACGGGGTTACAGCTTGGGGAGAGACCCAGTACTTC
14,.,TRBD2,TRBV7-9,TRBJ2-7,CACRPVSGVGEQYF,TGTGCCTGCAGACCCGTTAGCGGGGTGGGCGAGCAGTACTTC
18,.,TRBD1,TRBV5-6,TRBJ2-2,CASSGWTGTQTNTGELFF,TGTGCCAGCAGCGGGTGGACAGGGACCCAAACGAACACCGGGGAGCTGTTTTTT
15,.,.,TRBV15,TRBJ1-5,CATSDRDYSNQPQHF,TGTGCCACCAGCGACAGAGATTATAGCAATCAGCCCCAGCATTTT
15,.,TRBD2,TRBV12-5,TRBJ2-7,CASGPADGGSQEQYF,TGTGCTAGTGGTCCGGCGGACGGGGGGTCCCAAGAGCAGTACTTC
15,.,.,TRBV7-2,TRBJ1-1,CASRSPGVRNTEAFF,TGTGCCAGCAGATCACCAGGCGTGAGGAACACTGAAGCTTTCTTT
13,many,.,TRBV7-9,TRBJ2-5,CASSLEIQETQYF,TGTGCCAGCAGCTTAGAGATTCAAGAGACCCAGTACTTC
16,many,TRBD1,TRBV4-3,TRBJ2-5,CASSQDSRAGGETQYF,TGCGCCAGCAGCCAAGACTCACGTGCAGGGGGAGAGACCCAGTACTTC
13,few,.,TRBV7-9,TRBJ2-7,CASSPVPSYEQYF,TGTGCCAGCAGCCCGGTCCCGAGCTACGAGCAGTACTTC
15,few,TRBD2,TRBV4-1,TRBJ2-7,CASSQVAGTPYEQYF,TGCGCCAGCAGCCAAGTAGCGGGGACCCCCTACGAGCAGTACTTC
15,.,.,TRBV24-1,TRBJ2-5,CATSEQRLGQETQYF,TGTGCCACCAGTGAACAAAGACTAGGCCAAGAGACCCAGTACTTC
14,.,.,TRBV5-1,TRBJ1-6,CASSFPRLDSPLHF,TGCGCCAGCAGCTTCCCCAGGCTGGATTCACCCCTCCACTTT
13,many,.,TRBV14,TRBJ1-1,CASSQTEDTEAFF,TGTGCCAGCAGCCAGACAGAAGACACTGAAGCTTTCTTT
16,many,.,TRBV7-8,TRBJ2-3,CASSLERASNTDTQYF,TGTGCCAGCAGCTTAGAACGCGCTAGCAACACAGATACGCAGTATTTT
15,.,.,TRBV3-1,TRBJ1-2,CASSQWMGSDYGYTF,TGTGCCAGCAGCCAATGGATGGGGTCTGACTATGGCTACACCTTC
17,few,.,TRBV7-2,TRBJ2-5,CASSLRARRADQETQYF,TGTGCCAGCAGCTTAAGAGCTCGCCGGGCGGACCAAGAGACCCAGTACTTC
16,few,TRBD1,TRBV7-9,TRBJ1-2,CASSPRRTGTNYGYTF,TGTGCCAGCAGCCCACGCCGGACAGGAACCAACTATGGCTACACCTTC
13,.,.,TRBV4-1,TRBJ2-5,CASSLDPAETQYF,TGCGCCAGCAGCCTGGACCCAGCCGAGACCCAGTACTTC
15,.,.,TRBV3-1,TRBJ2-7,CASSQGDQSSYEQYF,TGTGCCAGCAGCCAAGGGGATCAGAGCTCCTACGAGCAGTACTTC
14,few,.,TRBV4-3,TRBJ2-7,CASSHFRGADEQYF,TGCGCCAGCAGCCATTTCAGGGGCGCAGACGAGCAGTACTTC
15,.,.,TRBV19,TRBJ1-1,CASSIGLGSNTEAFF,TGTGCCAGTAGTATAGGCCTAGGATCGAACACTGAAGCTTTCTTT
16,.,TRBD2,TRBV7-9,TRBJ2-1,CASSILAGGPHNEQFF,TGTGCCAGCAGCATCCTAGCGGGGGGGCCCCACAATGAGCAGTTCTTC
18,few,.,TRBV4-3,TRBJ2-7,CASSQVPLGPGASYEQYF,TGCGCCAGCAGCCAAGTACCTCTCGGTCCAGGGGCGTCCTACGAGCAGTACTTC
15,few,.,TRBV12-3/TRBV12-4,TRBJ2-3,CASSSTGTTGDTQYF,TGTGCCAGCAGTTCGACAGGCACAACCGGTGATACGCAGTATTTT
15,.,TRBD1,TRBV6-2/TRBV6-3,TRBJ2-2,CASSYGDRETGELFF,TGTGCCAGCAGTTATGGAGACAGGGAAACCGGGGAGCTGTTTTTT
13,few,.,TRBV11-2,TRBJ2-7,CASSSPGVLEQYF,TGTGCCAGCAGCTCCCCCGGCGTCCTCGAGCAGTACTTC
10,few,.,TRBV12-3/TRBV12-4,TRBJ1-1,CASGQSEAFF,TGTGCCAGCGGACAGTCCGAAGCTTTCTTT
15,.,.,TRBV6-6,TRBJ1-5,CASSTTENSNQPQHF,TGTGCCAGCAGCACGACAGAAAATAGCAATCAGCCCCAGCATTTT